The rows below give T cell receptor beta chains drawn from one sample of a study of T-cell memory formation after mild COVID-19. TCRdb reprocessed the 5' RACE reads via MiXCR and lists one record per CDR3 protein. The repertoire holds 100,000 to 130,000 distinct CDR3 sequences, with 13% to 15% as singletons. Sequenced material: PBMCs or a T cell subset sorted from them (not recorded which). All receptors come from a man aged 18 to 30 who had mild COVID-19 (a few samples of this study predate the infection). Cell type and time point are not known. The CDR3 runs from the conserved cysteine through the conserved F or W. A D gene is named only where the DNA matches it firmly. Some rows mark clone size as missing; the rest say once, few, many or name a class of expanded clone.

d_gene: NA; v_gene: TRBV9; abundance: NA; j_gene: TRBJ2-3; CDR3nt: TGTGCCAGCAGCGCTATACGGGACATAGCAGATACGCAGTATTTT; CDR3aa: CASSAIRDIADTQYF
d_gene: NA; v_gene: TRBV25-1; abundance: NA; j_gene: TRBJ2-7; CDR3nt: TGTGCCAGCAGTGAATCCCGGGGGCAGGGCTCCTACGAGCAGTACTTC; CDR3aa: CASSESRGQGSYEQYF
d_gene: TRBD1; v_gene: TRBV10-1; abundance: many; j_gene: TRBJ2-7; CDR3nt: TGCGCCAGCAGTGAGTCGGGACAGGGAGGCGAGCAGTACTTC; CDR3aa: CASSESGQGGEQYF
d_gene: TRBD2; v_gene: TRBV2; abundance: NA; j_gene: TRBJ2-2; CDR3nt: TGTGCCAGCAGTGGTACTAGCGGGGGCCCTAACACCGGGGAGCTGTTTTTT; CDR3aa: CASSGTSGGPNTGELFF
d_gene: NA; v_gene: TRBV7-9; abundance: few; j_gene: TRBJ2-5; CDR3nt: TGTGCCAGCAGCTTAGCATCGGGGGAAGAGACCCAGTACTTC; CDR3aa: CASSLASGEETQYF
d_gene: NA; v_gene: TRBV6-5; abundance: few; j_gene: TRBJ1-2; CDR3nt: TGTGCCAGCAGTTTGACAGAGCATTACCTTAACTATGGCTACACCTTC; CDR3aa: CASSLTEHYLNYGYTF
d_gene: TRBD2; v_gene: TRBV6-5; abundance: many; j_gene: TRBJ2-1; CDR3nt: TGTGCCAGCAGTTACGCCCACGGGGGGGTCGATGAGCAGTTCTTC; CDR3aa: CASSYAHGGVDEQFF
d_gene: NA; v_gene: TRBV7-9; abundance: few; j_gene: TRBJ2-3; CDR3nt: TGTGCCTCAATCGGGGGCACAGGTACGCAGTATTTT; CDR3aa: CASIGGTGTQYF
d_gene: TRBD2; v_gene: TRBV18; abundance: few; j_gene: TRBJ2-5; CDR3nt: TGTGCCACCCCTTGCGGGGGGCGAAAAGAGACCCAGTACTTC; CDR3aa: CATPCGGRKETQYF
d_gene: NA; v_gene: TRBV19; abundance: few; j_gene: TRBJ2-7; CDR3nt: TGTGCCAGTAGTGCCCGGGTTACAGGAGGCTACGAGCAGTACTTC; CDR3aa: CASSARVTGGYEQYF
d_gene: TRBD1; v_gene: TRBV7-9; abundance: NA; j_gene: TRBJ1-1; CDR3nt: TGTGCCAGCAGCCAAGGACAGGGGAACACTGAAGCTTTCTTT; CDR3aa: CASSQGQGNTEAFF
d_gene: TRBD2; v_gene: TRBV5-1; abundance: NA; j_gene: TRBJ2-5; CDR3nt: TGCGCCAGCAGCTTAACTAGCGGGGGAGGAGAGACCCAGTACTTC; CDR3aa: CASSLTSGGGETQYF
d_gene: NA; v_gene: TRBV15; abundance: NA; j_gene: TRBJ1-5; CDR3nt: TGTGCCACCAGCCCACACAATCAGCCCCAGCATTTT; CDR3aa: CATSPHNQPQHF
d_gene: TRBD1; v_gene: TRBV4-3; abundance: many; j_gene: TRBJ1-6; CDR3nt: TGCGCCAGCAGCCAAGAGCTGGGGACAGGGAATTCACCCCTCCACTTT; CDR3aa: CASSQELGTGNSPLHF